These 20 T cell receptor beta chains were sequenced from one sample in a study of blood T cell repertoires in COVID-19. Libraries were prepared by immunoSEQ multiplex PCR; TCRdb keeps only in-frame clonotypes and omits some of them. Of some 60,000 clones listed, 65% to 90% are singletons. The specimen was peripheral blood. All receptors derive from a man in his forties or fifties with COVID-19, enrolled during active disease.

The V and J genes are TRBV27 and TRBJ1-5; possible D gene TRBD1, 5 bases. Per germline, CDR1 MNHEY and CDR2 SMNVEV (reference sequence). The CDR3 covers 14 residues. Deletions cut 6 bases from V and 6 bases from J, with 15 bases between. CDR3 residues: CASRSTGRAQPQHF. CDR3 nucleotides: TGTGCCAGCAGATCCACAGGCCGAGCTCAGCCCCAGCATTTT.

This rearrangement joins TRBV11-2 to TRBJ1-6; D is unresolved. Germline loops: CDR1 SGHAT, CDR2 FQNNGV. Trimming took 5 bases from V and 4 from J, leaving 9 bases between them. The CDR3 totals 14 residues. CDR3 loop: CASSPGVYNSPLHF. CDR3 DNA sequence: TGTGCCAGCAGCCCGGGTGTTTATAATTCACCCCTCCACTTT.

The chain is built from TRBV29-1 and TRBJ2-1; tentative D call: TRBD1 (5 bases). Germline CDR1 is SQVTM and CDR2 is ANQGSEA. Trimming took 3 bases from V and 5 from J, leaving 17 bases between them. The CDR3 is 15 residues long. As DNA, the CDR3 is TGCAGCGTTGACAGGGCCACCTCTCGTCACAATGAGCAGTTCTTC. It yields the protein CSVDRATSRHNEQFF.

This chain uses TRBV4-2 with TRBJ2-1; the match to TRBD2 covers 9 bases. CDR1 and CDR2 (germline): LGHNA, YNFKEQ. The CDR3 covers 20 residues. With V trimmed by 0 bases and J by 1 base, 13 bases remained unmatched. In DNA, the CDR3 is TGTGCCAGCAGCCAAGATCAAGGACTAGCGAGTACCAGATCCTACAATGAGCAGTTCTTC. Translated, it gives CASSQDQGLASTRSYNEQFF.

The chain employs TRBV14 and TRBJ2-7; maybe TRBD1 (6 bases). Germline assignment: CDR1 SGHDN and CDR2 FVKESK. V lost 0 bases and J 0 bases, leaving 9 bases between the germline ends. The CDR3 sequence is 15 residues long. DNA of the CDR3: TGTGCCAGCAGCCAAGAGCCAGGGGCCTCCTACGAGCAGTACTTC. This encodes CASSQEPGASYEQYF.

The chain joins TRBV28 to TRBJ2-3; D is uncertain. Germline lookup yields CDR1 MDHEN and CDR2 SYDVKM. Deletions cut 6 bases from V and 2 bases from J, with 12 bases between. This CDR3 has 14 amino acids. CDR3 bases: TGTGCCAGCAGCTTCCAGTTCGACACAGATACGCAGTATTTT. Translated: CASSFQFDTDTQYF.

V is TRBV11-3 and J is TRBJ2-3; possibly TRBD2 for D (6 bases). The CDR3 has 15 residues. CDR1 is SGHNT, CDR2 YENEEA, per germline. Trimming pared 4 bases from V and 0 bases from J, leaving 11 bases between. CDR3 bases: TGTGCCAGCAGCTCCTCTAGCGAAAGCACAGATACGCAGTATTTT. It yields the protein CASSSSSESTDTQYF. The full variable domain, completed using reference TRBV11-3 and TRBJ2-3, is EAGVVQSPRYKIIEKKQPVAFWCNPISGHNTLYWYLQNLGQGPELLIRYENEEAVDDSQLPKDRFSAERLKGVDSTLKIQPAELGDSAVYLCASSSSSESTDTQYFGPGTRLTVL.

The chain combines TRBV6-5 with TRBJ1-1; D possibly corresponds to TRBD1 (6 bases). CDR1 is MNHEY, CDR2 SVGAGI, per germline. CDR3 length equals 14 residues. The V end lost 7 bases, the J end lost 5 bases, and 17 bases lay between the germline ends. The CDR3 reads CASKLSGEYTEAFF. CDR3 nucleotides: TGTGCCAGCAAGCTCTCAGGGGAATATACTGAAGCTTTCTTT.

This chain connects TRBV11-2 to TRBJ2-7; D is possibly TRBD1 (6 bases). Looked up from germline, CDR1 is SGHAT and CDR2 is FQNNGV. Trimming removed 1 base from V and 6 bases from J, with 13 bases in between. The CDR3 runs 14 residues. Written as DNA, the CDR3 is TGTGCCAGCAGCTTAGTGGACAGTCTTCGCGAGCAGTACTTC. Amino acids: CASSLVDSLREQYF.

The chain recombines TRBV25-1 with TRBJ2-2, with 9 bases aligning to TRBD1. This CDR3 region has 14 residues. The junction had 5 bases not matched to a gene; V was cut back by 6 bases and J by 6 bases. Germline V gene data show CDR1 as MGHDK and CDR2 as SYGVNS. CDR3 amino acids: CASRPGTGPGELFF. In DNA, the CDR3 is TGTGCCAGCAGGCCCGGGACAGGGCCCGGGGAGCTGTTTTTT.

The V and J genes are TRBV2 and TRBJ1-6, with 7 bases matching TRBD1. Germline CDR1 is SNHLY and CDR2 is FYNNEI. J gave up 4 bases and V 6 bases, and 9 bases lay outside the gene matches. The length of the CDR3 is 16 residues. The CDR3 is CASSRDSGAYNSPLHF. In nucleotides, the CDR3 is TGTGCCAGCAGCCGGGACAGCGGAGCATATAATTCACCCCTCCACTTT.

The chain links TRBV5-1 to TRBJ2-1; 9 positions agree with TRBD1. V was clipped by 4 bases and J by 6 bases; unmatched bases: 8. Germline V gives CDR1 SGHRS, CDR2 YFSETQ. CDR3 size: 15 residues. The DNA of the CDR3 is TGCGCCAGCAGCCCGGGGCCGGGACAGGGCAATGAGCAGTTCTTC. Protein: CASSPGPGQGNEQFF.

This chain links TRBV6-1 with TRBJ1-4; TRBD1 might be the D (6 bases). Germline V lookup: CDR1 MNHNS, CDR2 SASEGT. The CDR3 sequence is 14 residues long. The V end lost 5 bases, the J end lost 4 bases, and 11 bases lay between the germline ends. The CDR3 DNA sequence: TGTGCCAGCAGTCCAGGGACACTTAATGAAAAACTGTTTTTT. Its protein is CASSPGTLNEKLFF.

V and J are TRBV4-2 and TRBJ2-1; TRBD2 might be the D (5 bases). Germline V gene data show CDR1 as LGHNA and CDR2 as YNFKEQ. Trimming took 0 bases from V and 7 from J, leaving 28 bases between them. This CDR3 has 20 amino acids. The CDR3 DNA reads TGTGCCAGCAGCCAAGATGTATCAAGCGGAGACTTAGGTGTGTGGAATGAGCAGTTCTTC. Protein sequence: CASSQDVSSGDLGVWNEQFF.

The chain employs TRBV6-5 and TRBJ2-1; D is possibly TRBD2 (5 bases). CDR3 length equals 14 residues. Trimming left V 5 bases short and J 2 bases short, with 10 bases between. Germline values: CDR1 MNHEY, CDR2 SVGAGI. CDR3 in amino acids: CASSLQLAYNEQFF. CDR3 coding DNA: TGTGCCAGCAGTCTTCAACTAGCCTACAATGAGCAGTTCTTC.

This chain links TRBV5-1 with TRBJ1-5; no reliable D call. With 0 bases removed from V and 6 bases from J, the gap between germline ends came to 13 bases. The CDR3 runs to 15 residues. Germline V CDR1 and CDR2: SGHRS, YFSETQ. The CDR3 nucleotides read TGCGCCAGCAGCTTGGGACCCGAGGAGTTTCAGCCCCAGCATTTT. Translating gives CASSLGPEEFQPQHF.

The CDR3 nucleotides are TGTGCCAGCAGTGCAGGACAGGGGAGGATGAACACTGAAGCTTTCTTT. Translation: CASSAGQGRMNTEAFF. The genes are TRBV2 and TRBJ1-1; TRBD1 aligns across 9 bases. Trimming cost V 4 bases and J 0 bases; bases outside gene matches: 6. The CDR3 sequence is 16 residues long. CDR1 SNHLY and CDR2 FYNNEI come from the germline V gene.

The rearrangement uses TRBV29-1 and TRBJ1-1, with D perhaps TRBD1 (6 bases). Germline CDR1 and CDR2: SQVTM and ANQGSEA. CDR3 length: 13 amino acids. The ends were cut back, 5 bases at V and 10 bases at J, with 20 bases in the middle. The CDR3, as DNA: TGCAGCGTTCTGAGAGGGGGTATTGGTGGAGCTTTCTTT. Its protein is CSVLRGGIGGAFF. The complete variable domain, with remaining parts taken from reference TRBV29-1 and TRBJ1-1, reads SAVISQKPSRDICQRGTSLTIQCQVDSQVTMMFWYRQQPGQSLTLIATANQGSEATYESGFVIDKFPISRPNLTFSTLTVSNMSPEDSSIYLCSVLRGGIGGAFFGQGTRLTVV.

J is TRBJ2-1 and V is TRBV15; the match to TRBD1 covers 9 bases. CDR3 length equals 16 residues. V trimming: 3 bases; J trimming: 2 bases; junction bases outside the gene matches: 5. Germline V gene sequence: CDR1 LNHNV, CDR2 YYDKDF (reference sequence). The CDR3 spells CATSRGGQGTYNEQFF. The CDR3 region has the DNA TGTGCCACCAGCAGGGGGGGACAGGGTACCTACAATGAGCAGTTCTTC.

A few counts support this clone. V is TRBV6-5 and J is TRBJ1-6, with D unresolved. V was shortened by 10 bases and J by 0 bases, with 7 bases between the two germline ends. The CDR3 length is 13 residues. Per germline, CDR1 MNHEY and CDR2 SVGAGI. The CDR3 region has the DNA TGTGCCACGGGGAGCTCCTATAATTCACCCCTCCACTTT. This translates into CATGSSYNSPLHF.